Listed below are T cell receptor beta chains from one sample, sequenced in a study of metastatic and nonmetastatic thyroid tumors. TCRdb re-called the PCR reads with MiXCR. There are approximately 26,000 clones in the sample; roughly 13% occur only once, and about 5.3% lies in the top ten. Input material: blood. Receptors were obtained from a female donor with papillary thyroid cancer or a benign thyroid nodule (not recorded which). Some clones in this sample may be carry-over from other donors' samples. The CDR3 runs from the conserved cysteine through the conserved F or W. The D gene is left open where the match is weak. Only part of the rows carry a size: once, few, many, or a class if the clone is expanded.

TRBV20-1	.	TRBJ2-7	many	TGCAGTGCTAGACCTGGCTACGAGCAGTACTTC	CSARPGYEQYF
TRBV5-1	.	TRBJ2-6	medium-sized	TGCGCCAGCAGCTTGGGGGGAACTGGGGCCAACGTCCTGACTTTC	CASSLGGTGANVLTF
TRBV30	.	TRBJ1-1	many	TGTGCCTGGAGTCCCCCTAGGACTGAAGCTTTCTTT	CAWSPPRTEAFF
TRBV6-4	.	TRBJ2-3	few	TGTGCCAGCAGTGACGCCGGGGGAGTAGTCACAGATACGCAGTATTTT	CASSDAGGVVTDTQYF
TRBV4-1	.	TRBJ2-7	many	TGCGCCAGCAGCCAAGTCGTCTCTGAAGGCTACGAGCAGTACTTC	CASSQVVSEGYEQYF
TRBV10-1	TRBD2	TRBJ2-3	.	TGCGCCAGCAGTGAGCTATCGGGACTAGCGGGAGTAAAGAGCACAGATACGCAGTATTTT	CASSELSGLAGVKSTDTQYF
TRBV10-3	TRBD1	TRBJ2-1	many	TGTGCCATCGCGCCGGCAGGGGGCGATGAGCAGTTCTTC	CAIAPAGGDEQFF
TRBV5-1	.	TRBJ2-3	.	TGCGCCAGCAGCTTATCTAGCGCGAGCACAGATACGCAGTATTTT	CASSLSSASTDTQYF
TRBV4-3	.	TRBJ1-2	many	TGCGCCAGCAGTCTAGTAGGAGGGCCCGATGGCTACACCTTC	CASSLVGGPDGYTF
TRBV25-1	TRBD2	TRBJ2-2	many	TGTGCCAGCAGTGAAGGGACTAGTGGGACCGGGGAGCTGTTTTTT	CASSEGTSGTGELFF
TRBV5-8	.	TRBJ2-2	many	TGTGCCAGCAGCTTGGGGGTTAGCGGAAACACCGGGGAGCTGTTTTTT	CASSLGVSGNTGELFF
TRBV20-1	TRBD2	TRBJ2-7	medium-sized	TGCAGTGCCCCCCACCCCGGTAGCGGGAGTGACGAGCAGTACTTC	CSAPHPGSGSDEQYF
TRBV5-6	TRBD1	TRBJ1-1	many	TGTGCCAGCAGCTTATTGACAGGGTCCTACTCTGAAGCTTTCTTT	CASSLLTGSYSEAFF
TRBV6-2/TRBV6-3	TRBD2	TRBJ2-1	many	TGTGCCAGCAGGGGACTAGCGGGAGAGCAGTTCTTC	CASRGLAGEQFF
TRBV9	.	TRBJ2-2	.	TGTGCCAACCATACAGGGATCGCCGGGGAGCTGTTTTTT	CANHTGIAGELFF
TRBV18	.	TRBJ2-7	many	TGTGCCAGCTCACCCTATTCCGGGGCCGAGCAGTACTTC	CASSPYSGAEQYF
TRBV28	TRBD1	TRBJ2-7	few	TGTGCCAGCAGTTCCCCCGGGACAGGGGTTCAGGTGCAGTACTTC	CASSSPGTGVQVQYF
TRBV29-1	.	TRBJ1-2	many	TGCAGCGTTGCAGCAGGGAGAAACTATGGCTACACCTTC	CSVAAGRNYGYTF
TRBV9	.	TRBJ1-1	many	TGTGCCAGCAGCGCGGGGGGGAGAGCCACTGAAGCTTTCTTT	CASSAGGRATEAFF
TRBV6-6	.	TRBJ1-2	few	TGTGCCAGCAGTTACTCGACCCAGAGCTATGGCTACACCTTC	CASSYSTQSYGYTF
TRBV6-4	TRBD1	TRBJ2-3	many	TGTGCCAGCAGAATCTACGCCGGACAGGGCCTCTCTAAAAGCACAGATACGCAGTATTTT	CASRIYAGQGLSKSTDTQYF
TRBV7-6	.	TRBJ1-4	many	TGTGCCAGCAGCTTAGCTGGACATGATGAAAAACTGTTTTTT	CASSLAGHDEKLFF
TRBV25-1	TRBD1	TRBJ2-2	many	TGTGCCACCGGGACAGGGGTTAACACCGGGGAGCTGTTTTTT	CATGTGVNTGELFF
TRBV29-1	.	TRBJ1-3	many	TGCAGCGTTGTCGACGGCTCTGGAAACACCATATATTTT	CSVVDGSGNTIYF
TRBV15	.	TRBJ1-5	many	TGTGCCACCAGCAGAGGGGGGACAAATCAGCCCCAGCATTTT	CATSRGGTNQPQHF
TRBV20-1	.	TRBJ1-1	many	TGCAGTGCTAGAGACCAGGCAGTTGAAGCTTTCTTT	CSARDQAVEAFF
TRBV20-1	.	TRBJ2-5	many	TGCAGTGCTCCCGCCGGGGACAAGATTAAAGAGACCCAGTACTTC	CSAPAGDKIKETQYF
TRBV11-2	TRBD1	TRBJ1-2	medium-sized	TGTGCCAGCAGCTTAGAACCCCAGGGGGCTAGAGGCTACACCTTC	CASSLEPQGARGYTF
TRBV11-2	.	TRBJ1-4	many	TGTGCCAGCAGCCCTCGCACGTGGGCGGAACTGTTTTTT	CASSPRTWAELFF
TRBV7-9	.	TRBJ1-6	.	TGTGCCAGCAGCCACGGGGCCGGCAATTCACCCCTCCACTTT	CASSHGAGNSPLHF
TRBV3-1	.	TRBJ2-1	many	TGTGCCAGCAGCCAAGATTTGGACAATGAGCAGTTCTTC	CASSQDLDNEQFF
TRBV20-1	TRBD2	TRBJ2-7	.	TGCAGTGCTCGGGGGGTAGCGGGAGGATCCTACGAGCAGTACTTC	CSARGVAGGSYEQYF
TRBV18	TRBD1	TRBJ2-5	many	TGTGCCAGCTCACCACGGGACAGGGGGGAGACCCAGTACTTC	CASSPRDRGETQYF
TRBV18	.	TRBJ1-1	many	TGTGCCAGCTCACCATTGAGAGGGGCTGAAGCTTTCTTT	CASSPLRGAEAFF
TRBV11-2	.	TRBJ2-3	once	TGTGCCAGCAGCGCCTACCCCGGGAGCACGGATACGCAGTATTTT	CASSAYPGSTDTQYF
TRBV7-2	.	TRBJ1-2	many	TGTGCCAGCAGCTTAAACAGGGAAGATGGCTACACCTTC	CASSLNREDGYTF
TRBV7-3	.	TRBJ1-1	many	TGTGCCAGCAGCCCCGGGGGGAGCGACACTGAAGCTTTCTTT	CASSPGGSDTEAFF
TRBV10-3	.	TRBJ1-6	many	TGTGCCATCAGTTTTTGGGGGGATAATTCACCCCTCCACTTT	CAISFWGDNSPLHF
TRBV29-1	TRBD1	TRBJ2-7	many	TGCAGCGCGACCGGGACAGGGGATTACGTTTGGTACGAGCAGTACTTC	CSATGTGDYVWYEQYF
TRBV20-1	.	TRBJ2-3	.	TGCAGTGCTCAACTCGGAGTCCCCACAGATACGCAGTATTTT	CSAQLGVPTDTQYF
TRBV19	.	TRBJ2-1	many	TGTGCCAGTAGTATAGGGGGGGATGAGCAGTTCTTC	CASSIGGDEQFF
TRBV6-4	.	TRBJ2-3	many	TGTGCCAGCAGTGACTCTAGTTTACCCACAGATACGCAGTATTTT	CASSDSSLPTDTQYF